These 32 T cell receptor beta chains came from one sample sequenced in a study of human thymus T cells. The method was immunoSEQ multiplex PCR; TCRdb's version includes in-frame clones alone and lacks a portion of them. Among 120,000 or so clones, around 94% were seen once, and the ten largest hold 0.02% to 0.03%. Corrective heart surgery yielded resections, and these provided the thymus tissue. The material sequenced was thymus tissue. Source of these receptors: a boy less than two years old with a congenital heart defect but otherwise immunologically healthy.

The V gene is TRBV4-3, the J gene TRBJ1-1, with a tentative D call TRBD1 (5 bases). The germline V and J ends were trimmed by 4 bases and 6 bases, with 12 bases remaining between them. Germline lookup yields CDR1 LGHNA and CDR2 YSLEER. The CDR3 spans 13 residues. In nucleotides, the CDR3 is TGCGCCAGCAGCCGCAGGGTATGGGCTGAAGCTTTCTTT. The encoded protein is CASSRRVWAEAFF.

This chain's CDR3 is CASSPDIAEGNTIYF. The CDR3 DNA reads as TGCGCCAGCAGCCCGGACATAGCGGAGGGAAACACCATATATTTT. V usage is TRBV5-1 and J usage is TRBJ1-3; weak D call: TRBD1 (5 bases). The CDR3 is 15 residues long. Per the germline V gene, CDR1 is SGHRS and CDR2 is YFSETQ. Between the trimmed V and J ends, which lost 4 bases and 4 bases, there was a span of 15 bases. Using reference TRBV5-1 and TRBJ1-3 for the parts outside the CDR3, the full variable domain is KAGVTQTPRYLIKTRGQQVTLSCSPISGHRSVSWYQQTPGQGLQFLFEYFSETQRNKGNFPGRFSGRQFSNSRSEMNVSTLELGDSALYLCASSPDIAEGNTIYFGEGSWLTVV.

The gene calls are TRBV7-2 and TRBJ2-3; TRBD2 aligns across 12 bases. This CDR3 region has 16 residues. V shed 5 bases, J shed 5 bases, and the junction held 8 bases outside the gene matches. CDR1 is SGHTA and CDR2 is FQGNSA in the germline V gene. CDR3 protein: CASSTSSSGGGDTQYF. The DNA for the CDR3 is TGTGCCAGCAGCACCTCCTCTAGCGGGGGGGGAGATACGCAGTATTTT. The full variable domain, with the rest looked up from reference TRBV7-2 and TRBJ2-3, is GAGVSQSPSNKVTEKGKDVELRCDPISGHTALYWYRQSLGQGLEFLIYFQGNSAPDKSGLPSDRFSAERTGGSVSTLTIQRTQQEDSAVYLCASSTSSSGGGDTQYFGPGTRLTVL.

This chain uses TRBV5-5 with TRBJ1-6; no definite D call. Germline CDR1 and CDR2: SGHKS and YYEKEE (reference sequence). V gave up 4 bases and J gave up 9 bases, with 11 bases separating them. The CDR3 runs 13 residues. CDR3: CASSLERSSPLHF. The CDR3 region has the DNA TGTGCCAGCAGCCTGGAGCGGAGTTCACCCCTCCACTTT. The variable domain in full, completed from reference TRBV5-5 and TRBJ1-6, reads DAGVTQSPTHLIKTRGQQVTLRCSPISGHKSVSWYQQVLGQGPQFIFQYYEKEERGRGNFPDRFSARQFPNYSSELNVNALLLGDSALYLCASSLERSSPLHFGNGTRLTVT.

In its sample, this clone was seen once. The rearrangement links TRBV5-1 to TRBJ2-5, with D possibly TRBD2 on 6 matching bases. Looked up from germline, CDR1 is SGHRS and CDR2 is YFSETQ. CDR3 length: 15 residues. The V end was cut by 0 bases, the J end by 5 bases, with 14 bases between. The CDR3 reads CASSLGLGARETQYF. In nucleotides, the CDR3 is TGCGCCAGCAGCTTGGGACTAGGGGCTCGCGAGACCCAGTACTTC.

This chain uses TRBV4-2 with TRBJ1-6; the D is unclear. The germline V gene encodes CDR1 LGHNA and CDR2 YNFKEQ. The CDR3 covers 13 residues. Trimming stripped 0 bases from V and 9 bases from J, with 6 bases between. CDR3 residues: CASSQDGGSPLHF. CDR3 in DNA: TGTGCCAGCAGCCAAGATGGCGGTTCACCCCTCCACTTT.

The chain links TRBV5-1 to TRBJ2-5; D may correspond to TRBD1 or TRBD2 (5 bases each). Per germline, CDR1 SGHRS and CDR2 YFSETQ. The V and J ends lost 5 bases and 4 bases respectively, with 21 bases between them. The CDR3 runs 16 residues. In DNA form, the CDR3 reads TGCGCCAGCAGAGAAACCGGGACCATCTTGGGAGAGACCCAGTACTTC. As protein: CASRETGTILGETQYF.

This chain uses TRBV5-1 with TRBJ2-7; weak D call: TRBD1 (5 bases). V lost 4 bases and J lost 3, with 23 bases in between. CDR1 and CDR2 from the germline V gene are SGHRS and YFSETQ. The CDR3 is 17 amino acids. The CDR3 is CASSIPLGASALYEQYF. The CDR3 DNA follows: TGCGCCAGCAGCATACCCCTTGGGGCATCGGCGCTCTACGAGCAGTACTTC.

The chain joins TRBV19 to TRBJ1-3, with TRBD1 as a possible D gene (6 bases). The CDR3 sequence is 16 residues long. Germline assignment: CDR1 LNHDA and CDR2 SQIVND (reference sequence). With 6 bases removed from V and 0 bases from J, the gap between germline ends came to 15 bases. Here the CDR3 DNA reads TGTGCCAGTAGGGAACAGGGAGGCTTCTCTGGAAACACCATATATTTT. This translates into CASREQGGFSGNTIYF.

J is TRBJ2-5 and V is TRBV7-6; D unclear. Per germline, CDR1 SGHVS and CDR2 FNYEAQ. Trimming shortened V by 3 bases and J by 5 bases, and 4 bases separated the two germline ends. This CDR3 has 11 residues. The CDR3 nucleotides are TGTGCCAGCAGCTTTAGGGAGACCCAGTACTTC. Encoded protein: CASSFRETQYF. The full variable domain, in which reference TRBV7-6 and TRBJ2-5 provide the parts outside the CDR3, is GAGVSQSPRYKVTKRGQDVALRCDPISGHVSLYWYRQALGQGPEFLTYFNYEAQQDKSGLPNDRFSAERPEGSISTLTIQRTEQRDSAMYRCASSFRETQYFGPGTRLLVL.

The chain uses TRBV2 and TRBJ2-1; D is undetermined. The CDR3 has 16 amino acids. Germline V gives CDR1 SNHLY, CDR2 FYNNEI. Between the trimmed V and J ends, which lost 4 bases and 9 bases, there was a span of 22 bases. CDR3 loop: CASSAIESGDQLEQFF. The CDR3 nucleotides read TGTGCCAGCAGTGCCATTGAGTCAGGAGACCAGCTTGAGCAGTTCTTC.

A single count supports this clone. J is TRBJ2-1 and V is TRBV7-2, with 7 nucleotides matching TRBD2. The CDR3 length is 13 residues. CDR1 is SGHTA and CDR2 is FQGNSA in the germline V gene. With V trimmed by 2 bases and J by 8 bases, 3 bases remained unmatched. The DNA for the CDR3 is TGTGCCAGCAGCTTAAATGGGGGGGATGAGCAGTTCTTC. Amino acids: CASSLNGGDEQFF.

The chain combines TRBV10-2 with TRBJ1-3; 9 bases align to TRBD1. V dropped 8 bases and J dropped 4; count of bases not matched to a gene: 6. The CDR3 consists of 14 residues. Looked up from germline, CDR1 is WSHSY and CDR2 is SAAADI. Here the CDR3 reads CASGGQGRGNTIYF. The CDR3 DNA follows: TGCGCCAGCGGGGGACAGGGCCGGGGAAACACCATATATTTT.

The V and J genes are TRBV27 and TRBJ2-5, with D uncertain. The V end lost 2 bases, the J end lost 1 base, and 8 bases lay between the germline ends. Germline CDR1 is MNHEY and CDR2 is SMNVEV (reference sequence). The CDR3 runs to 14 residues. The CDR3 nucleotides are TGTGCCAGCAGTTTAGGGGTGGGCCAAGAGACCCAGTACTTC. Its translation is CASSLGVGQETQYF.

The chain links TRBV7-9 to TRBJ2-1; TRBD1 agrees at 8 bases. Germline CDR1 is SEHNR and CDR2 is FQNEAQ (reference sequence). CDR3 length: 16 residues. Unmatched junction bases numbered 6, after V lost 4 bases and J lost 1 base. CDR3 DNA sequence: TGTGCCAGCAGCTATTCGGACAGGGAATCCTACAATGAGCAGTTCTTC. This sequence encodes CASSYSDRESYNEQFF.

The chain is built from TRBV30 and TRBJ2-5; D is ambiguous. Germline loops: CDR1 GTSNPN, CDR2 SVGIG (reference sequence). This CDR3 is 13 amino acids long. V was shortened by 2 bases and J by 5 bases, with 12 bases between the two germline ends. The CDR3 loop reads CAWSSGFNETQYF. CDR3 bases: TGTGCCTGGAGTAGTGGGTTTAACGAGACCCAGTACTTC.

The genes are TRBV12-5 and TRBJ1-2, with D perhaps matching TRBD1 (6 bases). The CDR3 runs 17 residues. Looked up from germline, CDR1 is LGHNT and CDR2 is FRNRAP. Trimming took 0 bases from V and 4 from J, leaving 18 bases between them. CDR3: CASGLVPGDRRGYGYTF. The CDR3 region has the DNA TGTGCTAGTGGTTTGGTACCCGGTGACAGGCGGGGCTATGGCTACACCTTC.

V usage is TRBV18 and J usage is TRBJ2-3; D possibly corresponds to TRBD1 (5 bases). This CDR3 spans 13 amino acids. Germline V gene data show CDR1 as KGHSH and CDR2 as LQKENI. The V and J ends lost 3 bases and 2 bases respectively, with 6 bases between them. The CDR3 coding sequence is TGTGCCAGCTCACCGGACAACACAGATACGCAGTATTTT. Translation: CASSPDNTDTQYF.

V usage is TRBV5-6 and J usage is TRBJ2-7; TRBD1 is a possible D gene (6 bases). CDR3 length: 13 residues. Trimming removed 5 bases from V and 5 bases from J, with 14 bases in between. Germline V gene sequence: CDR1 SGHDT, CDR2 YYEEEE. The CDR3 DNA sequence: TGTGCCAGCAGGAAGGCCAGGGGTCACGAGCAGTACTTC. Amino acid sequence: CASRKARGHEQYF.

A few counts support this clone. This rearrangement joins TRBV7-2 to TRBJ1-2; D unclear. The germline gives CDR1 SGHTA, CDR2 FQGNSA. The CDR3 runs 14 residues. Trimming took 1 base from V and 4 from J, leaving 10 bases between them. The CDR3 DNA is TGTGCCAGCAGCTTAGTCGCTCACCGCTATGGCTACACCTTC. Protein sequence: CASSLVAHRYGYTF.

The chain uses TRBV4-1 and TRBJ2-2; perhaps D is TRBD1 or TRBD2 (6 bases each). The germline V and J ends were trimmed by 7 bases and 6 bases, with 18 bases remaining between them. The CDR3 is 15 amino acids. Germline V CDR1 and CDR2: MGHRA, YSYEKL. The CDR3 reads CASTSRGPFAGELFF. DNA of the CDR3: TGCGCCAGCACGTCTCGGGGGCCATTTGCCGGGGAGCTGTTTTTT.

This chain uses TRBV11-1 with TRBJ2-1, with D possibly matching TRBD1 (5 bases). The CDR3 totals 14 residues. Between the trimmed V and J ends, which lost 4 bases and 6 bases, there was a span of 13 bases. The germline gives CDR1 SGHAT, CDR2 FQDESV (reference sequence). The CDR3 DNA follows: TGTGCCAGCAGCTACAGGTGGGTGGGCAATGAGCAGTTCTTC. It is translated as CASSYRWVGNEQFF. The full variable domain, its missing parts supplied by reference TRBV11-1 and TRBJ2-1, is EAEVAQSPRYKITEKSQAVAFWCDPISGHATLYWYRQILGQGPELLVQFQDESVVDDSQLPKDRFSAERLKGVDSTLKIQPAELGDSAMYLCASSYRWVGNEQFFGPGTRLTVL.

This chain links TRBV28 with TRBJ2-5, with TRBD2 identical over 8 bases. The CDR3 is 17 amino acids. The germline CDR1 and CDR2 sequences are MDHEN and SYDVKM. The V gene end was trimmed by 3 bases and the J gene end by 1 base; junction bases not matched to a gene: 10. The CDR3 DNA follows: TGTGCCAGCAGTTTGCCGACTCGGGAGGGGACCCAAGAGACCCAGTACTTC. It encodes CASSLPTREGTQETQYF. The variable domain in full, with the rest retrieved from reference TRBV28 and TRBJ2-5, is DVKVTQSSRYLVKRTGEKVFLECVQDMDHENMFWYRQDPGLGLRLIYFSYDVKMKEKGDIPEGYSVSREKKERFSLILESASTNQTSMYLCASSLPTREGTQETQYFGPGTRLLVL.

J is TRBJ1-3 and V is TRBV7-9, with 9 bases that match TRBD1. Germline-derived CDR1 and CDR2 are SEHNR and FQNEAQ (reference sequence). V lost 1 base to trimming and J lost 1 base; unmatched junction nucleotides: 11. This CDR3 is 19 amino acids long. CDR3 region: CASSLEAGTGSRSGNTIYF. The CDR3 DNA follows: TGTGCCAGCAGCTTAGAGGCCGGGACAGGGTCTCGGTCTGGAAACACCATATATTTT.

J is TRBJ2-3 and V is TRBV5-6, with TRBD2 identical over 9 bases. Per the germline V gene, CDR1 is SGHDT and CDR2 is YYEEEE. V lost 3 bases to trimming and J lost 4 bases; unmatched junction nucleotides: 3. The CDR3 runs 14 residues. The CDR3, as DNA: TGTGCCAGCAGCTCGGGACTAGCCGCAGATACGCAGTATTTT. As protein: CASSSGLAADTQYF.

The CDR3 region is CASSERRAGRYGYTF. The CDR3 DNA sequence: TGTGCCAGCAGTGAACGTCGGGCAGGGCGATATGGCTACACCTTC. This chain joins TRBV6-1 and TRBJ1-2; D is possibly TRBD1 (5 bases). Trimming took 2 bases from V and 5 from J, leaving 15 bases between them. The CDR3 has 15 amino acids. Germline V gene data show CDR1 as MNHNS and CDR2 as SASEGT.

This clone has just one count. The chain links TRBV7-9 to TRBJ1-5, with D possibly being TRBD1 (5 bases). Trimming shortened V by 1 base and J by 8 bases, and 18 bases separated the two germline ends. Germline CDR1 SEHNR, CDR2 FQNEAQ (reference sequence). The CDR3 is made up of 16 amino acids. The CDR3, as DNA: TGTGCCAGCAGCTTAGGTCCCGTTCAGGGCCATGAGCCCCAGCATTTT. Encoded protein: CASSLGPVQGHEPQHF.

For this clone: The germline gene is not matched at one end of the junction; a read error may be the cause. The V call is TRBV7-6, the J call TRBJ2-3; 10 bases map to TRBD1. The CDR3 extends over 13 amino acids. CDR1 and CDR2 from the germline V gene are SGHVS and FNYEAQ. The CDR3 is CASSLGQGAGRIF. The DNA for the CDR3 is TGTGCCAGCAGCTTAGGACAGGGGGCGGGCCGGATTTTT.

The rearrangement uses TRBV2 and TRBJ1-5, with D uncertain. This CDR3 spans 16 amino acids. Germline CDR1 SNHLY, CDR2 FYNNEI. V gave up 2 bases and J gave up 0 bases, with 11 bases separating them. The CDR3 DNA follows: TGTGCCAGCAGTGAATATCGCGGGGTTAGCAATCAGCCCCAGCATTTT. This sequence encodes CASSEYRGVSNQPQHF.

This CDR3 reads CASSLRANTEAFF. In nucleotides, the CDR3 is TGTGCCAGCAGCTTACGAGCGAACACTGAAGCTTTCTTT. The chain links TRBV7-3 to TRBJ1-1, with D unclear. V shed 2 bases and J shed 1 base, with 5 bases lying between them. This CDR3 spans 13 amino acids. Germline CDR1 reads SGHTA; CDR2 reads FQGTGA.

This clone was detected only a few times. The chain recombines TRBV6-5 with TRBJ1-1; the D gene is possibly TRBD1 (6 bases). V was clipped by 4 bases and J by 7 bases, with 19 bases between them. This CDR3 is 15 amino acids long. CDR1 is MNHEY and CDR2 is SVGAGI in the germline V gene. The CDR3 coding sequence is TGTGCCAGCAGTTCTGGCAGGGGAGGTGACGATGAAGCTTTCTTT. This gives the protein CASSSGRGGDDEAFF.

CDR3 loop: CASSSGRGFTPDEQYF. The CDR3 DNA reads as TGTGCCAGCAGCTCCGGACGGGGCTTCACCCCGGACGAGCAGTACTTC. This chain joins TRBV9 and TRBJ2-7; D may match TRBD1 or TRBD2 (5 bases each). The germline V gene encodes CDR1 SGDLS and CDR2 YYNGEE. CDR3 length: 16 residues. Trimming cost V 4 bases and J 5 bases, with 22 bases left between them.